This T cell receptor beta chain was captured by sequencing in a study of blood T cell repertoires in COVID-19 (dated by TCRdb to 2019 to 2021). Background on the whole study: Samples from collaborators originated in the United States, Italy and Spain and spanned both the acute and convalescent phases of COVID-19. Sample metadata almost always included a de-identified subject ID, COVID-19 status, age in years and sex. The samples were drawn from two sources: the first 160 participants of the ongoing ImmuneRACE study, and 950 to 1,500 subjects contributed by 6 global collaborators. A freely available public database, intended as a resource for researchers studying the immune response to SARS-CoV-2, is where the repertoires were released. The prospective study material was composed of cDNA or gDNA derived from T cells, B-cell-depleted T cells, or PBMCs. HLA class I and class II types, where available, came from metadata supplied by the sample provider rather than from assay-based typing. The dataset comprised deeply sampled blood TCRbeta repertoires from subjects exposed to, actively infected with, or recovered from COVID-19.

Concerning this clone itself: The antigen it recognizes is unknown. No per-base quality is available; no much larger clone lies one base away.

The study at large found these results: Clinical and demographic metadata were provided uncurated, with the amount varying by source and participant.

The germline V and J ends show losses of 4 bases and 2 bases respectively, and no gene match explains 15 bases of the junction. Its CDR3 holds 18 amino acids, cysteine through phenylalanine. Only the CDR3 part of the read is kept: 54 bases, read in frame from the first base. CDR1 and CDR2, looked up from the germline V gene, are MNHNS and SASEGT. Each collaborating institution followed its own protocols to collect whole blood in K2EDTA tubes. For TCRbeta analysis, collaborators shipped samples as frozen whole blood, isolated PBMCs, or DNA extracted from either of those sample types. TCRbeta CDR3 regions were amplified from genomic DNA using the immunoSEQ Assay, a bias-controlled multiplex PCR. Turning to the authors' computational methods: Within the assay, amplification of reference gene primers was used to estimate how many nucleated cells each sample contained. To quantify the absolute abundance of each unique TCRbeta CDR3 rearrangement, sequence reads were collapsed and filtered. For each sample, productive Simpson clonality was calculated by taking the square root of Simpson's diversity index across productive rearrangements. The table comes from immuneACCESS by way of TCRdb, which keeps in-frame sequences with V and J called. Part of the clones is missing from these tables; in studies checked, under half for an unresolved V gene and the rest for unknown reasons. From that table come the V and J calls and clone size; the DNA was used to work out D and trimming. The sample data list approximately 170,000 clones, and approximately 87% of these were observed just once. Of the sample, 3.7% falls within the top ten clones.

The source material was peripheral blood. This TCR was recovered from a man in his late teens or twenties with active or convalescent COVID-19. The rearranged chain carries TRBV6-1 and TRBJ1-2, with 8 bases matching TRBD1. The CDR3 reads CASSAFPSRQGLNYGYTF. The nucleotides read TGTGCCAGCAGTGCCTTCCCCTCCCGACAGGGGCTGAACTATGGCTACACCTTC.